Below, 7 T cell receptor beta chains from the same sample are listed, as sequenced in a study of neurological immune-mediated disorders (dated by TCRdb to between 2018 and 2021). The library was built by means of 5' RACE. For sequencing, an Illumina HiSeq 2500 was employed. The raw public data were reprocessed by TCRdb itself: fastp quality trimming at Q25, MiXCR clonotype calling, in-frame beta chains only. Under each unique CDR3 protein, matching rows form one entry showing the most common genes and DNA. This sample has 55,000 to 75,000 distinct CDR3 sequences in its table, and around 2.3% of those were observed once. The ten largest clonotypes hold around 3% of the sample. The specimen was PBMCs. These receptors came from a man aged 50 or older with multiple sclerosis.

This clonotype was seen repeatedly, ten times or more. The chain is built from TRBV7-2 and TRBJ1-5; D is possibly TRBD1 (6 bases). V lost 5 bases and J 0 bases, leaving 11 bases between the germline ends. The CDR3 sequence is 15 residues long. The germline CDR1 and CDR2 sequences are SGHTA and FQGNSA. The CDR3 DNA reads TGTGCCAGCAGCCCCGAGGGGGATAGCAATCAGCCCCAGCATTTT. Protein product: CASSPEGDSNQPQHF.

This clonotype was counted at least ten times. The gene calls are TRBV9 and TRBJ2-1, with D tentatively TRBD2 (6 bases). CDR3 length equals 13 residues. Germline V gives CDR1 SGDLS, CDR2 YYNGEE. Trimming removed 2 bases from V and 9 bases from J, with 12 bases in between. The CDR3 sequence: CASSVGGLPEQFF. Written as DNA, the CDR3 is TGTGCCAGCAGCGTGGGGGGACTTCCTGAGCAGTTCTTC.

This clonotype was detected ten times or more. CDR3 sequence: CASSLGSRRDSSYNEQFF. For the CDR3, the DNA is TGTGCCAGCAGCTTGGGGTCGCGAAGGGACAGCTCCTACAATGAGCAGTTCTTC. The V call is TRBV5-5, the J call TRBJ2-1; 7 nucleotides align to TRBD1. This CDR3 is 18 amino acids long. Germline-derived CDR1 and CDR2 are SGHKS and YYEKEE (reference sequence). With V trimmed by 0 bases and J by 0 bases, 9 bases remained unmatched.

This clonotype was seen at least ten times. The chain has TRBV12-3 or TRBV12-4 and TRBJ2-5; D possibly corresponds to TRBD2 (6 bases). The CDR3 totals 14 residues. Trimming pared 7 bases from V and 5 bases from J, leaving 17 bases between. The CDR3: CASTRDSPGETQYF. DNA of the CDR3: TGTGCCAGCACCAGGGACTCCCCAGGGGAGACCCAGTACTTC.

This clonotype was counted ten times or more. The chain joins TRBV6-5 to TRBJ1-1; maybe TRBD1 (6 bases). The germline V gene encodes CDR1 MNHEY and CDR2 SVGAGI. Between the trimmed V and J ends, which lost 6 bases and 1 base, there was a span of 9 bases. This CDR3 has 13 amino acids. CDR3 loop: CASSRTANTEAFF. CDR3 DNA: TGTGCCAGCAGCCGGACAGCGAACACTGAAGCTTTCTTT.

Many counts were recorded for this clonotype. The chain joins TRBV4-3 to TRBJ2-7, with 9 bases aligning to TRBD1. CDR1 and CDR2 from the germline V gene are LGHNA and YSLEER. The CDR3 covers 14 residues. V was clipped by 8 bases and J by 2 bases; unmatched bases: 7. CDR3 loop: CASAPGQGTYEQYF. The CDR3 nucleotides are TGCGCCAGCGCGCCCGGACAGGGGACCTACGAGCAGTACTTC.

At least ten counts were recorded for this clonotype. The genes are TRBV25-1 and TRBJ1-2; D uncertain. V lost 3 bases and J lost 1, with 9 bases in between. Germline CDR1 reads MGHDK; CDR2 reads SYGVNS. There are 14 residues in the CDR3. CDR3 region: CASSDAGGNYGYTF. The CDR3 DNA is TGTGCCAGCAGTGACGCGGGAGGTAACTATGGCTACACCTTC.